The 9 T cell receptor beta chains below were found in one sample sequenced in a study of tumor-infiltrating lymphocytes in primary liver carcinoma. The source of the blood RNA was unsorted whole blood, and germline DNA was extracted as well. Making TCR beta cDNA involved approximately 480 ng total RNA and a constant-region primer. Nested multiplex PCR, run for three rounds with slightly modified ARM-PCR, yielded TCR beta libraries. Rounds one and two of PCR, each of 10 cycles, were primed with TRBV1-TRBV30 forward primers and a C-beta reverse primer. Using its own MiXCR run on the multiplex PCR reads, TCRdb lists one record per CDR3 protein. The data contain about 320,000 distinct CDR3 sequences, 65% of them seen just once; the ten biggest clones take up roughly 9%. Sample: peripheral blood. These receptors all come from a man aged 35-49 years with primary liver carcinoma and hepatitis B virus infection.

The V and J genes are TRBV28 and TRBJ2-3; 7 bases line up with TRBD2. With 4 bases clipped from V and 3 bases from J, the junction kept 1 base outside the gene matches. The CDR3 is 13 amino acids. Germline assignment: CDR1 MDHEN and CDR2 SYDVKM. CDR3 amino acids: CASSSGGTDTQYF. CDR3 DNA: TGTGCCAGCAGTTCGGGGGGTACAGATACGCAGTATTTT.

For this clonotype: It may be a read error: a sequence one base away is much more abundant. The chain combines TRBV14 with TRBJ2-3, with D unresolved. This CDR3 spans 12 amino acids. V dropped 3 bases and J dropped 5 bases, with 6 bases sitting between them. CDR1 and CDR2 (germline): SGHDN, FVKESK. In nucleotides, the CDR3 is TGTGCCAGCAGCCACAACATAGATACGCAGTATTTT. This encodes CASSHNIDTQYF.

With regard to this clonotype: A much larger clone sits a single nucleotide away, making a read error possible. This chain links TRBV6-5 with TRBJ2-1, with D possibly matching TRBD2 (6 bases). Per the germline V gene, CDR1 is MNHEY and CDR2 is SVGAGI. The CDR3 has 16 amino acids. The germline V and J ends were trimmed by 2 bases and 6 bases, with 17 bases remaining between them. The CDR3 reads CASSYLITGDPNEQFF. The CDR3 bases are TGTGCCAGCAGTTACCTTATAACGGGAGACCCCAATGAGCAGTTCTTC.

Details on this clonotype: This may be a read error: a much more frequent sequence differs by one nucleotide. V is TRBV6-5 and J is TRBJ2-5; tentative D call: TRBD1 (6 bases). There are 15 residues in the CDR3. CDR1 and CDR2 (germline): MNHEY, SVGAGI. The CDR3 spells CVSSKRGQRGETQYF. The CDR3 DNA sequence: TGTGTCAGCAGTAAACGTGGACAGAGGGGGGAGACCCAGTACTTC.

The sample holds a few counts of this clonotype. One base away lies a much larger clone, so this may be a sequencing read error. This chain uses TRBV12-5 with TRBJ1-1; 9 bases agree with TRBD1. Per the germline V gene, CDR1 is LGHNT and CDR2 is FRNRAP. The CDR3 sequence is 16 residues long. This CDR3 is CASSLAAGTGYTEAFF. CDR3 in DNA: TGTGCTAGTAGTTTGGCGGCCGGGACAGGGTACACTGAAGCTTTCTTT.

This clonotype was found many times. This chain links TRBV6-2 or TRBV6-3 with TRBJ1-1; tentatively, D is TRBD1 (6 bases). This CDR3 region has 15 residues. The V end was cut by 4 bases, the J end by 1 base, with 13 bases between. The germline V gene has CDR1 MNHEY and CDR2 SVGEGT. CDR3 nucleotide sequence: TGTGCCAGCAGTTCAGTACAGGGTTGGAACACTGAAGCTTTCTTT. This encodes CASSSVQGWNTEAFF.

The rearrangement links TRBV5-6 to TRBJ2-3, with D possibly called TRBD1 or TRBD2 (5 bases each). This CDR3 is built from 16 residues. Trimming cost V 1 base and J 6 bases, with 18 bases left between them. Germline CDR1 is SGHDT and CDR2 is YYEEEE. CDR3 DNA sequence: TGTGCCAGCAGCTTGTCAAGGCCAGGGAGAGGTGATACGCAGTATTTT. This sequence encodes CASSLSRPGRGDTQYF.

This clonotype has a count of ten or more. The chain links TRBV4-2 to TRBJ2-1; 9 bases match TRBD2. Germline CDR1 is LGHNA and CDR2 is YNFKEQ. V lost 0 bases to trimming and J lost 4 bases; unmatched junction nucleotides: 4. CDR3 length: 16 amino acids. CDR3: CASSQERAGGYNEQFF. DNA for the CDR3: TGTGCCAGCAGCCAAGAGAGGGCGGGAGGGTACAATGAGCAGTTCTTC.

This clonotype has just a few counts. The chain joins TRBV6-1 to TRBJ2-7; D is undetermined. CDR3 length equals 17 residues. The V and J ends lost 8 bases and 1 base respectively, with 24 bases between them. Germline V gene sequence: CDR1 MNHNS, CDR2 SASEGT. The CDR3 loop reads CASFLSPSSSQSYEQYF. CDR3 nucleotides: TGTGCCAGCTTTCTCTCCCCCTCGTCGTCTCAGTCCTACGAGCAGTACTTC.